The T cell receptor beta chain under discussion was sequenced for a study of blood T cells in healthy people across ages (dated by TCRdb to between 2015 and 2016). About the study as a whole: Template switching captured roughly one uniquely barcoded TCR beta cDNA molecule per two T cells in model experiments. To track age-related changes in TCR beta repertoire diversity, the study relied on deep sequencing normalized with unique cDNA molecular identifiers. The donors were split into four age groups: young (average 16 years), middle-aged (roughly 40), aged (about 62) and long-lived (roughly 80). Using the same blood draw, the study looked at two additional independent replicas of 1 million unique cDNA reads for two donors, one aged 18 to 29 and the other aged 80 or older.

About this clonotype itself: No antigen is known for it. Qualities for individual bases were not recorded, and no much larger clone is one base off.

Libraries came from 5' RACE. Sequencer: Illumina HiSeq 2500. The second PCR ran for roughly 7 to 11 cycles and used a J-beta primer mix along with a sample-barcoded 5' primer. A unique molecular identifier was introduced onto each TCR beta cDNA molecule by a template-switch 5' adaptor carrying 12 random nucleotides. Each sample yielded at least 2.5 million CDR3-containing paired-end reads. The Mint cDNA synthesis kit, primed by a TRBC-specific oligonucleotide, was used to synthesize first-strand cDNA from all RNA. Following uracil-DNA glycosylase treatment, a first 18-cycle PCR with universal primers M1SS and BC2_uni_R was performed on all cDNA. Regarding the original processing steps: Each sample was normalized by randomly selecting 1 million high-quality reads, each carrying a distinct molecular identifier. Instead of being binned into consensus sequences, reads with shared molecular identifiers were discarded. MiTCR, set to a Q25 quality threshold and the strictest error-elimination algorithm, was used for CDR3 identification, clonotype clustering and error correction. A nonparametric unseen species model with Euler transformation was used to estimate a lower bound on total TCR beta diversity. The public sequencing data were trimmed at Q25 with fastp and processed into clonotypes with MiXCR by TCRdb, which kept only in-frame beta chains. Rows matching on CDR3 protein sequence are summarized as one entry with the most common DNA and genes. These V and J calls rely on TCRdb rather than the paper's analysis. Here the sample has 800,000 to 950,000 distinct CDR3 sequences; roughly 29% occur a single time. Clones ranked in the top ten supply about a tenth of the sample.

Donors were a few dozen systemically healthy Caucasian individuals from Russia aged roughly 6 to 100 years. Each donor gave around 9.8 milliliters of peripheral blood, collected into EDTA-treated Vacutainer tubes. Ficoll-Paque density-gradient centrifugation was used to isolate PBMCs, with at least 7 million per sample. Total RNA was extracted from PBMCs with Trizol reagent, with at least 6 micrograms obtained per sample. Naive CD45RAhigh/CD27high T cell percentages were measured by flow cytometry on a PBMC aliquot from every donor. Broader findings and caveats from the paper: Because the CMV infection status of the donors was unknown, age-related changes in expanded clonotypes may potentially have been confounded. Conclusive comparison of naive and antigen-experienced compartments was prevented by the profiling of bulk unsorted PBMCs. Estimates of total diversity from one million sequenced T cells were regarded as lower bounds and underestimates. The percentage of naive T cells measured by flow cytometry correlated strongly with observed TCR beta diversity. Observed TCR beta diversity per million T cells fell roughly linearly with age, and a significant reduction was already apparent by age roughly 40. Compared with the aged group, more naive CD4+ T cells, fewer expanded clones and increased TCR diversity were shown by the long-lived group, suggesting age selection.

The same sample was also studied in work on T cells of mothers and their children. Reported in the second study: Donors were nine systemically healthy Caucasian individuals: three mothers and their six children. cDNA synthesis consumed the entire amount of extracted RNA, loaded at roughly 1.5 ug RNA in each 15 ul reaction. Sample barcodes and 2-4 random nucleotides were added via the M1S primer in the second PCR. Over 9.5 million TCR beta CDR3 reads were obtained for each mother, and 3 million to 3.5 million reads were obtained for each child. TCR recombination output is similarly shaped by thymic selection in related and unrelated pairs, with a minor effect exerted by inherited differences. Normalized repertoire overlap in related mother-child pairs was always slightly higher than in unrelated mother-child pairs, but the difference was never significant. With a sensitivity of about 100 clones per million clonotypes, no persistent microchimeric T cell clones were detected. The study used deep NGS to compare TCR beta repertoires of mothers and children, seeking features distinguishing related mother-child pairs from unrelated individuals. The mean age was 40 +/- 4 years for the mothers and approximately 11 +/- 4 years for the children. After adapter ligation was performed with NEBNext reagents, the libraries were sequenced on an Illumina HiSeq 2000 with 100+100 nt paired-end reads. To prevent cross-contamination, the mother and child libraries were prepared a month apart and were sequenced in separate runs. Between roughly 500,000 and 2,300,000 distinct TCR beta clonotypes were identified per donor. Naive TCR beta clonotypes were estimated from low-frequency clonotypes matched to each donor's FACS-determined naive share, without sorting.

The receptor comes from a woman aged 40-49 years in good health. Sequencing was performed on blood.

CDR3 reads: CASSTSSGGHNEQYF. The bases are TGTGCCAGCAGCACCTCTAGCGGGGGGCACAATGAGCAGTACTTC. The V and J genes are TRBV7-3 and TRBJ2-5; TRBD2 agrees with 11 junctional bases. The cysteine opens and the phenylalanine closes a CDR3 of 15 amino acids. Just CDR3 DNA is preserved here, 45 bases in frame from base 1. The germline V gene yields SGHTA for CDR1 and FQGTGA for CDR2. Relative to germline, V is missing 5 bases and J is missing 11 bases, with 13 bases of the junction outside any gene match.